This TCR beta chain was sequenced for a study of Tregs in tolerant kidney transplant recipients. The CDR3 is 16 amino acids. CDR1 and CDR2 from the germline V gene are LGHNA and YNFKEQ. V was pared by 3 bases and J by 3 bases, with 11 bases of the junction left unmatched. General study points: For some patients, primers changed over time, blocking nucleotide-level comparison.

About this clone: Its antigen is not known.

Related graft donors supplied nonmyeloablative bone marrow transplants, and mixed chimerism was transient. Sequencing used immunoSEQ multiplex PCR; TCRdb keeps in-frame clones, though not all of them. Seen here are more than 70,000 clones, roughly nine tenths observed once, and the top ten hold 1.6%. The TCR comes from a human patient who received a combined kidney and bone marrow transplant. A subset of T cells may come from the graft donor. The chain links TRBV4-2 to TRBJ2-7; 7 nucleotides match TRBD2. Sequences were derived from CD4+ T cells from blood (PBMCs), sampled 24 months after the transplant. The DNA of the CDR3 is TGTGCCAGCAGCCATTACAGTCTACGGGGGGACTACGAGCAGTACTTC. Translation gives CASSHYSLRGDYEQYF.